A selection of T cell receptor beta chains follows, all from one sample in a study of cytomegalovirus exposure and HLA in healthy donors. Data came from immunoSEQ multiplex PCR; TCRdb stores just in-frame clones and leaves some out. The table records 150,000 to 250,000 clones, 70% to 80% of them present only once. Sequenced input: PBMCs. The receptor source for this set is a girl aged 10-17 years in good health and CMV-seropositive. Both conserved end residues are part of each CDR3. Fields, in order: clone size, D gene, J gene, V gene, CDR3 DNA, CDR3 protein. The D gene is left open where the match is weak. Not all rows give a size; the values are once, few, many and, for expanded clones, a class.

-	-	TRBJ2-7	TRBV30	TGTGCCTGGATGGACAACTCCTACGAGCAGTACTTC	CAWMDNSYEQYF
-	TRBD1	TRBJ2-1	TRBV29-1	TGCAGCGGAGGACAGGGGTTGTTTAGCAATGAGCAGTTCTTC	CSGGQGLFSNEQFF
-	-	TRBJ2-6	TRBV30	TGTGCCTGGACGGAAGGGGTGACCAACGTCCTGACTTTC	CAWTEGVTNVLTF
-	-	TRBJ2-1	TRBV9	TGTGCCAGCAGCGGCGAGGGGGGGCAAGCCTACAATGAGCAGTTCTTC	CASSGEGGQAYNEQFF
-	TRBD1	TRBJ2-5	TRBV14	TGTGCCAGCAGCCAAGTGTTTTGGACAGGGGAAGAGACCCAGTACTTC	CASSQVFWTGEETQYF
once	TRBD1	TRBJ1-1	TRBV30	TGTGCCTGTGATCCGACAGGGAGGAGCACTGAAGCTTTCTTT	CACDPTGRSTEAFF
-	-	TRBJ1-6	TRBV19	TGTGCCAGTAGTTTTCTAAATTCACCCCTCCACTTT	CASSFLNSPLHF
-	TRBD2	TRBJ2-7	TRBV11-3	TGTGCCAGCAGCCCGACTAGCGGGGGGGCGTACGAGCAGTACTTC	CASSPTSGGAYEQYF
-	-	TRBJ1-4	TRBV11-3	TGTGCCAGCAGCTTCGGGGGGGAAGATGAAAAACTGTTTTTT	CASSFGGEDEKLFF
-	-	TRBJ2-7	TRBV6-5	TGTGCCAGCAGTTACTCGACCGGGTTCTCCTACGAGCAGTACTTC	CASSYSTGFSYEQYF
-	-	TRBJ2-1	TRBV9	TGTGCCAGCAGCGTTTCAGGGCGTGAGCAGTTCTTC	CASSVSGREQFF
-	-	TRBJ2-1	TRBV10-3	TGTGCCATCAGTGAGTCGCCAGGGGGGCCGCACAATGAGCAGTTCTTC	CAISESPGGPHNEQFF
-	TRBD2	TRBJ2-1	TRBV7-8	TGTGCCAGCAGCTTCGGGCTAGCGGGGTACCTAGCCAATGAGCAGTTCTTC	CASSFGLAGYLANEQFF
-	TRBD1	TRBJ2-1	TRBV7-2	TGTGCCAGCAGCGGCCGACAGGGGGACTACCCCAATGAGCAGTTCTTC	CASSGRQGDYPNEQFF
-	TRBD2	TRBJ2-7	TRBV9	TGTGCCAGCAGCGTACCCTGGGGACTAGCGGGGGGACGTGTCGACGAGCAGTACTTC	CASSVPWGLAGGRVDEQYF
-	-	TRBJ2-1	TRBV10-3	TGTGCCATCAGTGGTGAACGGGGACAGTTCTTC	CAISGERGQFF
-	-	TRBJ1-2	TRBV18	TGTGCCAGCTCACCAAAAGGGGGTAACTATGGCTACACCTTC	CASSPKGGNYGYTF
-	TRBD1	TRBJ2-7	TRBV5-1	TGCGCCAGCAGCTTGACCGGGACAGGACAATACGAGCAGTACTTC	CASSLTGTGQYEQYF
-	TRBD1	TRBJ2-1	TRBV7-9	TGTGCCAGCAGCTTAGGGGGACAGGGGTCCTACAATGAGCAGTTCTTC	CASSLGGQGSYNEQFF
few	-	TRBJ1-6	TRBV6-5	TGTGCCAGCAGTAAGGGGGACAATTCACCCCTCCACTTT	CASSKGDNSPLHF
once	TRBD1	TRBJ1-1	TRBV7-9	TGTGCCAGCAGCTCCTCGGACAGGGTGAACACTGAAGCTTTCTTT	CASSSSDRVNTEAFF
-	-	TRBJ2-2	TRBV28	TGTGCCAGCAGCGGCAGGGGGGAGCTGTTTTTT	CASSGRGELFF
-	TRBD1	TRBJ2-7	TRBV7-2	TGTGCCAGCAGCTTATTGGCTCTGCTTGGACAGGGACCTTCCTACGAGCAGTACTTC	CASSLLALLGQGPSYEQYF
-	-	TRBJ2-7	TRBV19	TGTGCCAGTAGTGCCGGACAGAATCCCTCCTACGAGCAGTACTTC	CASSAGQNPSYEQYF
once	-	TRBJ1-5	TRBV11-3	TGTGCCAGCAGCTTTGACGGGATCAATCAGCCCCAGCATTTT	CASSFDGINQPQHF